In this sample, the clone carrying this TCR beta chain turned up a few times. The CDR3 loop spans 13 amino acids. The V and J ends lost 5 bases and 3 bases, in that order; junction bases with no gene match: 3. From germline, CDR1 is MNHEY and CDR2 SVGEGT. These data are taken from a study of human T cells and chemical hapten exposure. The time point is: patch test 3, about 24 weeks after DPC sensitization. Treatment reported: therapeutic diphenylcyclopropenone sensitization with weekly scalp DPC. TCRdb redid the calling of the RACE reads with MiXCR, one entry per CDR3 protein. The table lists about 190,000 distinct CDR3 sequences, under 25% of them singletons, with over 2% in the top ten.

This clonotype was sampled from a woman between 40 and 55 years old with alopecia areata. Some clones in this sample may be carry-over from other donors' samples. V usage is TRBV6-2 or TRBV6-3 and J usage is TRBJ1-1, with TRBD1 identical over 7 bases. Sequenced here: whole blood, sampled in connection with sensitization to the hapten diphenylcyclopropenone (DPC). For the CDR3, the DNA is TGTGCCAGCAGTAACGGACAGGACACTGAAGCTTTCTTT. Its translation: CASSNGQDTEAFF.